This T cell receptor (beta chain) was recovered during a study of memory CD4+ T cells and cytomegalovirus serostatus. Original analysis: Out-of-frame sequences were removed, leaving about 2,300,000 distinct TCRbeta sequences. Clones were read by immunoSEQ multiplex PCR, and TCRdb kept only the in-frame ones, dropping some. The V and J calls and the clone size are those of that table, but D and trimming were determined from the DNA. The sample yields 55,000 to 75,000 clones, approximately 78% seen once. Study-wide points: A US-trained random forest predicted CMV serostatus with median AUC around 0.91.

This clone has just one count. Its matching antigen is unknown. Single viable CD3+CD4+CD8-CD45RO+ cells were sorted as the memory CD4+ T cells. This TCR was sampled from an adult in good health and CMV-seronegative. Sequenced input: memory CD4+ T cells from blood.

CDR3 in amino acids: CASSNPPEKLFF. The CDR3 nucleotides are TGTGCCAGCAGCAACCCCCCTGAAAAACTGTTTTTT. The rearrangement links TRBV6-5 to TRBJ1-4; no firm D call. The CDR3 totals 12 residues. Germline V gene data show CDR1 as MNHEY and CDR2 as SVGAGI. With 6 bases removed from V and 7 bases from J, the gap between germline ends came to 9 bases.